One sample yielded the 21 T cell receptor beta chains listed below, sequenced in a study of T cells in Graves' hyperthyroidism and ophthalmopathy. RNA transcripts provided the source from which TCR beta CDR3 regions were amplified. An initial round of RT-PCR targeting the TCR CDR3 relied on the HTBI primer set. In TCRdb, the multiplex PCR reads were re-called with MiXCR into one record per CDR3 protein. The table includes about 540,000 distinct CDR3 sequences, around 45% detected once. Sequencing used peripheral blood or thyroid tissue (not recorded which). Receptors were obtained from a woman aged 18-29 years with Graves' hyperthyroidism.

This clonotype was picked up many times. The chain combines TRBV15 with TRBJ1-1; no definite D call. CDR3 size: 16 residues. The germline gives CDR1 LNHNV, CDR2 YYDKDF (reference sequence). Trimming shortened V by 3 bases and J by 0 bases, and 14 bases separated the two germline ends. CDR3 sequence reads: CATSRPQEPLNTEAFF. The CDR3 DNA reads TGTGCCACCAGCAGGCCCCAGGAGCCCCTGAACACTGAAGCTTTCTTT.

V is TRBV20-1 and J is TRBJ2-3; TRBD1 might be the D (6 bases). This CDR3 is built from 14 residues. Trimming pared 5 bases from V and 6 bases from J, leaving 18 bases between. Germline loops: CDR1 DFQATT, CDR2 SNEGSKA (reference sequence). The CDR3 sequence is CSAVIPGHKDTQYF. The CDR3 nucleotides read TGCAGTGCTGTGATACCGGGACATAAGGATACGCAGTATTTT.

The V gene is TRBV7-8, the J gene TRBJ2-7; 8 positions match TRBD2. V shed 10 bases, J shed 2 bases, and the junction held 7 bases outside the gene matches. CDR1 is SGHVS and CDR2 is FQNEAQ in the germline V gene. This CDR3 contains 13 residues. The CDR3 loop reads CATGGGRTYEQYF. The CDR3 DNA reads TGTGCCACCGGGGGGGGCAGAACCTACGAGCAGTACTTC.

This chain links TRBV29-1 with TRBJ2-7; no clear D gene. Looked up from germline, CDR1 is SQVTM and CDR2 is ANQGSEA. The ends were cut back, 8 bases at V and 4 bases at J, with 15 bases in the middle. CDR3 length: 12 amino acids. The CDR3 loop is CSRPLSPYEQYF. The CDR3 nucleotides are TGCAGCCGGCCCCTCTCTCCTTACGAGCAGTACTTC.

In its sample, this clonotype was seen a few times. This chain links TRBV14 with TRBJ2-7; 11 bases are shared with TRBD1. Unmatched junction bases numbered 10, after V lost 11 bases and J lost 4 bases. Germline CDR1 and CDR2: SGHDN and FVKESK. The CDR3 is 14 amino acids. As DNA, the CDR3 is TGTGCCTGGAGTGGAGGACAGGGGGCTTACGAGCAGTACTTC. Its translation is CAWSGGQGAYEQYF.

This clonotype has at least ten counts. The CDR3 protein is CASSQEDRGAYEQYF. DNA of the CDR3: TGCGCCAGCAGCCAAGAAGACAGGGGGGCCTACGAGCAGTACTTC. The genes are TRBV4-1 and TRBJ2-7; TRBD1 matches 9 bases. This CDR3 has 15 residues. CDR1 and CDR2 from the germline V gene are MGHRA and YSYEKL. Trimming cost V 0 bases and J 2 bases; bases outside gene matches: 2.

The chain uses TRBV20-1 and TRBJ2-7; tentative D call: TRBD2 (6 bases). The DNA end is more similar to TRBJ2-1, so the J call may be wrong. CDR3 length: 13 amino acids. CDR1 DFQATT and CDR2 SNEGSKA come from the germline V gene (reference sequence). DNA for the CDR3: TGCAGTGCTAGATCGGGGGAGGTGAATGAGCAGTTCTTC. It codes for CSARSGEVNEQFF.

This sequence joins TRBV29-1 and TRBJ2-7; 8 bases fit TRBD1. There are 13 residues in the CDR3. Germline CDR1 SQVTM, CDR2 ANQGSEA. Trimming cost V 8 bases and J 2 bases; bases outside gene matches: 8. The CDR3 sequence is CSSLIQGAYEQYF. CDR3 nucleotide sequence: TGCAGCAGTTTAATACAGGGGGCCTACGAGCAGTACTTC.

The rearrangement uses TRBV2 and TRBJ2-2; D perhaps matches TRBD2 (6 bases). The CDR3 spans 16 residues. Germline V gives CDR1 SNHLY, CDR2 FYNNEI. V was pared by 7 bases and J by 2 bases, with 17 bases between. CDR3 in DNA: TGTGCCAGCAAACCGGGAGTCTCTGGAAACACCGGGGAGCTGTTTTTT. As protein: CASKPGVSGNTGELFF.

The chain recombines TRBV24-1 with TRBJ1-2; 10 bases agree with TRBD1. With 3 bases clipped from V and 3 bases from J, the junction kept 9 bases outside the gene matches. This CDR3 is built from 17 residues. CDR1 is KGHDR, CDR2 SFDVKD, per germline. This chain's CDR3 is CATSDTRDRGNDYGYTF. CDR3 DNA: TGTGCCACCAGTGATACCCGGGACAGGGGAAACGACTATGGCTACACCTTC.

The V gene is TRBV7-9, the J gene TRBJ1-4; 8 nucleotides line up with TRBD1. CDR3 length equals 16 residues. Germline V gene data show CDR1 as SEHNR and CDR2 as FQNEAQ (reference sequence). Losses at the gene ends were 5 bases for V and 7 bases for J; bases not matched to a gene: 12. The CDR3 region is CASSNQTGAGCEKLFF. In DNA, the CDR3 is TGTGCCAGCAGCAACCAGACAGGGGCGGGGTGTGAAAAACTGTTTTTT.

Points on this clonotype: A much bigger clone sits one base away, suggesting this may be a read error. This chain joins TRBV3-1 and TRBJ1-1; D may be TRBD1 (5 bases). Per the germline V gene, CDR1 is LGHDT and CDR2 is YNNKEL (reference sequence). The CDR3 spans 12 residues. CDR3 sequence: CASSHKGAEASF. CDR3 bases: TGTGCCAGCAGCCATAAAGGGGCTGAAGCTTCCTTT.

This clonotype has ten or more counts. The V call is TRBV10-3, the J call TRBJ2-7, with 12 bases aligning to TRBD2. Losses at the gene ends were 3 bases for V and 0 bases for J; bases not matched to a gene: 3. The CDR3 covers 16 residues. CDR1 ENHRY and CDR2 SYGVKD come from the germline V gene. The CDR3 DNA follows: TGTGCCATCAGTGACCCGACTAGCGGGAGCTCCTACGAGCAGTACTTC. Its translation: CAISDPTSGSSYEQYF.

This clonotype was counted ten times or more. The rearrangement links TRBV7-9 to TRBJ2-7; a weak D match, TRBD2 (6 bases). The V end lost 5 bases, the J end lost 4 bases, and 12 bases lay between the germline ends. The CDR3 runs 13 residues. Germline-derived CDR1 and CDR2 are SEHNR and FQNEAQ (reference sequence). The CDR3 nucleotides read TGTGCCAGCAGCCCCCCCCGGGAGTACGAGCAGTACTTC. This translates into CASSPPREYEQYF.

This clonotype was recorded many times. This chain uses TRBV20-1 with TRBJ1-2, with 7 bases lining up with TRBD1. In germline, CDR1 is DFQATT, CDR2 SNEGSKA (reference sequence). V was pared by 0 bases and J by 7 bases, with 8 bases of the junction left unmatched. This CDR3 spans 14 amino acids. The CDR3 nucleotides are TGCAGTGCTAGAGATCAAGGGGGCGTTCTTGGCTACACCTTC. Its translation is CSARDQGGVLGYTF.

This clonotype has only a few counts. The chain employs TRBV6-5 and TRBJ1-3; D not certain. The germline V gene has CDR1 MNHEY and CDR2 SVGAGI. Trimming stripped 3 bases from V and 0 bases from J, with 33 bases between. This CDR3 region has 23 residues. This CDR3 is CASSYRRRIPWDWSPLSGNTIYF. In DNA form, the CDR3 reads TGTGCCAGCAGTTATCGCCGACGGATTCCCTGGGATTGGAGCCCTCTCTCTGGAAACACCATATATTTT.

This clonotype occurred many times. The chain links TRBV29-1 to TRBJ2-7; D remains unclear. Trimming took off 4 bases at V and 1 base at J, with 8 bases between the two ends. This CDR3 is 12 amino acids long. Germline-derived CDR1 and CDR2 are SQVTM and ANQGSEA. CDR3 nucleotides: TGCAGCGTTGTTTTTAGTTCCTACGAGCAGTACTTC. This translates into CSVVFSSYEQYF.

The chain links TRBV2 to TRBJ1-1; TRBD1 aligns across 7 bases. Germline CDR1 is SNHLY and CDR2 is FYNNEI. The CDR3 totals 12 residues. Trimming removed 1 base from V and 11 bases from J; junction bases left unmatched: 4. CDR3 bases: TGTGCCAGCAGTGAAGGACAGGGCGATGCTTTCTTT. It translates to CASSEGQGDAFF.

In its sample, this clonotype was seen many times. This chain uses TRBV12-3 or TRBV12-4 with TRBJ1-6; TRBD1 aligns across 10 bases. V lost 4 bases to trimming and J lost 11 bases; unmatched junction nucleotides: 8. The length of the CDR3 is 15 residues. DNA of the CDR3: TGTGCCAGCAGTTCGACAGGGGGCGCGGGTGCACCCCTCCACTTT. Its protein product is CASSSTGGAGAPLHF.

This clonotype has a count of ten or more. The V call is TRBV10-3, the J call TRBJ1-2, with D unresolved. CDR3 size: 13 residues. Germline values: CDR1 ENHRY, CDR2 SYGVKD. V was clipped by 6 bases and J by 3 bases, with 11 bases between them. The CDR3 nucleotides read TGTGCCATCAGCACACAGCGGGACTATGGCTACACCTTC. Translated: CAISTQRDYGYTF.

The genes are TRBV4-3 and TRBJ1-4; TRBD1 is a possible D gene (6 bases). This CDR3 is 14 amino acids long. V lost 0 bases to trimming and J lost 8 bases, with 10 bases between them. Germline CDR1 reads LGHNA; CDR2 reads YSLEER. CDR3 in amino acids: CASSQEGALEKLFF. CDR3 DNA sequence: TGCGCCAGCAGCCAAGAGGGGGCGTTGGAAAAACTGTTTTTT.